A single sample gave rise to the 23 T cell receptor beta chains below, sequenced in a study of T cell changes during pregnancy in multiple sclerosis. Some clones are missing from TCRdb's copy, which holds only in-frame ones; the method was immunoSEQ multiplex PCR. The profile shows some 29,000 clones, nearly 90% of them singletons. The sample was CD8+ T cells from peripheral blood mononuclear cells, taken in the third trimester of pregnancy. The receptor set was obtained from a female donor with multiple sclerosis, enrolled in a pregnancy study.

The rearrangement links TRBV5-1 to TRBJ2-7, with D unresolved. The CDR3 is 13 amino acids. Germline V gives CDR1 SGHRS, CDR2 YFSETQ. Trimming left V 0 bases short and J 3 bases short, with 7 bases between. The CDR3 DNA reads as TGCGCCAGCAGCTTGGCGCTAGACTACGAGCAGTACTTC. Protein product: CASSLALDYEQYF.

This rearrangement joins TRBV11-1 to TRBJ1-2; D gene ambiguous. The CDR3 runs 15 residues. Trimming removed 1 base from V and 0 bases from J, with 9 bases in between. Germline assignment: CDR1 SGHAT and CDR2 FQDESV (reference sequence). CDR3 sequence reads: CASSLDFGANYGYTF. CDR3 bases: TGTGCCAGCAGCTTAGACTTCGGGGCTAACTATGGCTACACCTTC.

The chain recombines TRBV7-3 with TRBJ2-2, with 7 bases that match TRBD2. The CDR3 consists of 13 residues. Trimming at V came to 2 bases and at J to 6 bases, leaving 0 bases not matched to a gene. Germline values: CDR1 SGHTA, CDR2 FQGTGA. The CDR3 loop is CASSLAGAGELFF. DNA of the CDR3: TGTGCCAGCAGCTTAGCGGGGGCCGGGGAGCTGTTTTTT.

CDR3 residues: CASSQELGLLEEQYF. The CDR3 DNA follows: TGCGCCAGCAGCCAGGAACTGGGACTCCTAGAGGAGCAGTACTTC. The chain couples TRBV4-1 to TRBJ2-7; TRBD2 is a possible D gene (6 bases). The ends were cut back, 3 bases at V and 7 bases at J, with 19 bases in the middle. CDR1 is MGHRA and CDR2 is YSYEKL in the germline V gene. This CDR3 is 15 amino acids long.

This chain links TRBV30 with TRBJ2-1, with D unresolved. The germline CDR1 and CDR2 sequences are GTSNPN and SVGIG (reference sequence). CDR3 length: 12 amino acids. The V end lost 0 bases, the J end lost 5 bases, and 5 bases lay between the germline ends. The CDR3 coding sequence is TGTGCCTGGAGTGTTGGAGACAATGAGCAGTTCTTC. Encoded protein: CAWSVGDNEQFF. The whole variable domain, remainder taken from reference TRBV30 and TRBJ2-1, is SQTIHQWPATLVQPVGSPLSLECTVEGTSNPNLYWYRQAAGRGLQLLFYSVGIGQISSEVPQNLSASRPQDRQFILSSKKLLLSDSGFYLCAWSVGDNEQFFGPGTRLTVL.

This chain connects TRBV28 to TRBJ1-1, with D unclear. The CDR3 totals 13 residues. CDR1 and CDR2 from the germline V gene are MDHEN and SYDVKM. V shed 11 bases and J shed 4 bases, with 17 bases lying between them. In nucleotides, the CDR3 is TGTGCCTCCCACCAGAAGGAGACCACTGAAGCTTTCTTT. It is translated as CASHQKETTEAFF.

The chain combines TRBV9 with TRBJ2-3, with 8 nucleotides matching TRBD2. The CDR3 spans 17 residues. J was trimmed by 2 bases and V by 0 bases; bases with no gene match: 8. Germline V CDR1 and CDR2: SGDLS, YYNGEE. The DNA for the CDR3 is TGTGCCAGCAGCGTAGCAGGCGGGGGGTCTTACACAGATACGCAGTATTTT. Amino acids: CASSVAGGGSYTDTQYF. Variable domain in full (rest from reference TRBV9 and TRBJ2-3): DSGVTQTPKHLITATGQRVTLRCSPRSGDLSVYWYQQSLDQGLQFLIQYYNGEERAKGNILERFSAQQFPDLHSELNLSSLELGDSALYFCASSVAGGGSYTDTQYFGPGTRLTVL.

The chain joins TRBV29-1 to TRBJ2-1; 12 nucleotides align to TRBD2. The V gene's germline CDR1 is SQVTM and CDR2 ANQGSEA. V shed 1 base and J 3 bases; nucleotides not matched to a gene: 4. The CDR3 has 16 amino acids. Here the CDR3 reads CSVEGLAGGHYNEQFF. In DNA, the CDR3 is TGCAGCGTTGAAGGTCTAGCGGGGGGGCACTACAATGAGCAGTTCTTC.

This clone was observed a single time. This rearrangement joins TRBV27 to TRBJ1-2; tentative D call: TRBD1 (5 bases). The CDR3 is made up of 15 amino acids. The germline V gene has CDR1 MNHEY and CDR2 SMNVEV (reference sequence). V lost 0 bases and J 3 bases, leaving 11 bases between the germline ends. CDR3 amino acids: CASSLSAGSYYGYTF. DNA for the CDR3: TGTGCCAGCAGTTTATCGGCAGGGTCCTACTATGGCTACACCTTC.

The chain employs TRBV5-6 and TRBJ2-2, with D perhaps matching TRBD2 (5 bases). Germline V lookup: CDR1 SGHDT, CDR2 YYEEEE. The CDR3 runs to 16 residues. Trimming shortened V by 1 base and J by 4 bases, and 14 bases separated the two germline ends. The CDR3 bases are TGTGCCAGCAGCTTGAGCGGAGGATCCCGCACCGGGGAGCTGTTTTTT. Encoded protein: CASSLSGGSRTGELFF.

The rearrangement uses TRBV6-4 and TRBJ1-1; no definite D call. Trimming cost V 6 bases and J 1 base, with 9 bases left between them. The CDR3 sequence is 13 residues long. CDR1 MRHNA and CDR2 SNTAGT come from the germline V gene. The CDR3 sequence is CASREIRNTEAFF. The CDR3 coding sequence is TGTGCCAGCAGAGAAATCAGGAACACTGAAGCTTTCTTT.

The chain employs TRBV27 and TRBJ2-7; no reliable D call. The ends were cut back, 0 bases at V and 2 bases at J, with 17 bases in the middle. Germline loops: CDR1 MNHEY, CDR2 SMNVEV (reference sequence). This CDR3 spans 17 amino acids. The CDR3 bases are TGTGCCAGCAGTTTATCCTACTGGTCCGCCCCTCCCTACGAGCAGTACTTC. It yields the protein CASSLSYWSAPPYEQYF.

The chain couples TRBV14 to TRBJ2-1; 12 bases are a match to TRBD2. Germline V gene lookup returns CDR1 SGHDN and CDR2 FVKESK. The CDR3 has 18 amino acids. V shed 1 base, J shed 8 bases, and the junction held 12 bases outside the gene matches. DNA of the CDR3: TGTGCCAGCAGCCAAGGTGGGAGGACTAGCGGGGTCCGGCATGAGCAGTTCTTC. Translation: CASSQGGRTSGVRHEQFF.

The chain combines TRBV4-1 with TRBJ1-1, with unresolved D. The length of the CDR3 is 13 residues. Germline V lookup: CDR1 MGHRA, CDR2 YSYEKL. Trimming removed 6 bases from V and 1 base from J, with 9 bases in between. CDR3 sequence reads: CASRWQENTEAFF. CDR3 DNA sequence: TGCGCCAGCAGGTGGCAGGAGAACACTGAAGCTTTCTTT.

CDR3 sequence reads: CASRGQGASLDTQYF. The CDR3 DNA sequence: TGTGCCAGCAGAGGACAGGGGGCTTCGTTAGATACGCAGTATTTT. The chain links TRBV6-5 to TRBJ2-3; 11 nucleotides line up with TRBD1. With V trimmed by 6 bases and J by 5 bases, 7 bases remained unmatched. The V gene's germline CDR1 is MNHEY and CDR2 SVGAGI. The CDR3 is 15 amino acids.

V is TRBV11-3 and J is TRBJ1-5; TRBD1 might be the D (6 bases). V was cut by 1 base and J by 4 bases, with 17 bases left in between. The germline V gene has CDR1 SGHNT and CDR2 YENEEA. This CDR3 has 17 residues. This CDR3 reads CASSLVNSLQGNQPQHF. CDR3 coding DNA: TGTGCCAGCAGCTTAGTGAATTCATTACAGGGAAATCAGCCCCAGCATTTT.

The V gene is TRBV7-9, the J gene TRBJ1-3, with D uncertain. The CDR3 contains 16 residues. The germline gives CDR1 SEHNR, CDR2 FQNEAQ (reference sequence). Trimming shortened V by 5 bases and J by 0 bases, and 14 bases separated the two germline ends. CDR3 bases: TGTGCCAGCAGCCTCAAGAGGCAGACCTCTGGAAACACCATATATTTT. Amino acids: CASSLKRQTSGNTIYF.

The V gene is TRBV7-2, the J gene TRBJ2-7, with TRBD2 identical over 11 bases. The CDR3 runs to 16 residues. Losses at the gene ends were 3 bases for V and 0 bases for J; bases not matched to a gene: 4. The germline V gene encodes CDR1 SGHTA and CDR2 FQGNSA. The chain's CDR3 is CASSFRLAGSSYEQYF. DNA for the CDR3: TGTGCCAGCAGCTTTCGACTAGCGGGGAGCTCCTACGAGCAGTACTTC.

The rearrangement uses TRBV5-1 and TRBJ1-1; D call uncertain. V gave up 2 bases and J gave up 2 bases, with 10 bases separating them. This CDR3 is built from 14 residues. The germline V gene has CDR1 SGHRS and CDR2 YFSETQ. The CDR3 bases are TGCGCCAGCAGCTTCCAGGACTATAACACTGAAGCTTTCTTT. This encodes CASSFQDYNTEAFF.

This chain connects TRBV11-2 to TRBJ2-2, with TRBD2 matching 9 bases. The CDR3 consists of 16 residues. After removal of 5 bases from V and 4 bases from J, the junction contained 8 bases not matched to a gene. Germline V lookup: CDR1 SGHAT, CDR2 FQNNGV. The CDR3 here is CASSRIGGLATGELFF. DNA for the CDR3: TGTGCCAGCAGCCGTATCGGGGGACTAGCCACCGGGGAGCTGTTTTTT.

The V call is TRBV9, the J call TRBJ2-7; 10 bases agree with TRBD2. With V trimmed by 4 bases and J by 5 bases, 6 bases remained unmatched. Germline V gene sequence: CDR1 SGDLS, CDR2 YYNGEE. The CDR3 runs 14 residues. The CDR3 DNA reads as TGTGCCAGCAGCCGATGGAGCGGGAGGGACGAGCAGTACTTC. Translation gives CASSRWSGRDEQYF.

This chain joins TRBV6-5 and TRBJ1-6, with 9 bases aligning to TRBD1. V lost 6 bases and J lost 14; bases outside the gene matches: 8. CDR3 length: 13 amino acids. Germline-derived CDR1 and CDR2 are MNHEY and SVGAGI. DNA for the CDR3: TGTGCCAGCAGCCCTGACAGGGGGTCTACCCTCCACTTT. Its translation is CASSPDRGSTLHF.

CDR3 in amino acids: CASSPAGTGNGNTIYF. The CDR3 nucleotides are TGTGCCAGCAGCCCCGCCGGGACAGGGAACGGAAACACCATATATTTT. The chain joins TRBV9 to TRBJ1-3; 9 nucleotides align to TRBD1. Per germline, CDR1 SGDLS and CDR2 YYNGEE. The junction had 9 bases not matched to a gene; V was cut back by 4 bases and J by 4 bases. There are 16 residues in the CDR3.